A selection of T cell receptor beta chains follows, all from one sample in a study of blood T cell repertoires in COVID-19. The protocol was immunoSEQ multiplex PCR, while the TCRdb copy is restricted to in-frame clones and leaves out a portion. Of tens of thousands of clones in the sample, roughly 82% are singletons; the top ten hold roughly 25%. Sequences were obtained from peripheral blood. The receptors come from a man aged 60 to 69 with acute or convalescent COVID-19. CDR3s include the opening cysteine and the closing phenylalanine or tryptophan. Fields, in order: V gene, D gene, J gene, clone size, CDR3 DNA, CDR3 protein. The D gene is left open where the match is weak. The size field is filled for only some rows; it gives once, few, many or a size class.

TRBV28	TRBD2	TRBJ2-2	-	TGTGCCAGCAGATCCCTTCCCACGGGACTAGCAACGTGGACCGGGGAGCTGTTTTTT	CASRSLPTGLATWTGELFF
TRBV28	TRBD1	TRBJ2-5	-	TGTGCCAGCAGTCGGACAGGGGAAGAGACCCAGTACTTC	CASSRTGEETQYF
TRBV9	TRBD2	TRBJ2-5	-	TGTGCCAGCAGCGTAGCCGGGGGGGCAGGTGAGACCCAGTACTTC	CASSVAGGAGETQYF
TRBV5-4	-	TRBJ1-1	many	TGTGCCAGCAGCTTGGTCGGGAGCATGACTGAAGCTTTCTTT	CASSLVGSMTEAFF
TRBV3-1/TRBV3-2	-	TRBJ1-2	-	TGTGCCAGCAGCCAAGATCTTGGAGAGTACGGCTACACCTTC	CASSQDLGEYGYTF
TRBV2	-	TRBJ2-1	-	TGTGCCAGCAGTGAAGCTCGGCTGTCAGGGAAGGGCGATGAGCAGTTCTTC	CASSEARLSGKGDEQFF
TRBV7-2	TRBD1	TRBJ1-4	-	TGTGCCAGCAGCGGGAGACAGGGGTTAGGGGAAAAACTGTTTTTT	CASSGRQGLGEKLFF
TRBV11-2	-	TRBJ1-1	-	TGTGCCAGCAGTCGACTGTTAAACACTGAAGCTTTCTTT	CASSRLLNTEAFF
TRBV28	-	TRBJ1-2	-	TGTGCCAGCAGGGGTACAGGGAGCTATGGCTACACCTTC	CASRGTGSYGYTF
TRBV5-1	-	TRBJ1-3	-	TGCGCCAGCAGCTTGGCAGGGCTTGGAAACACCATATATTTT	CASSLAGLGNTIYF
TRBV27	-	TRBJ1-6	-	TGTGCCAGCACTACTTATGTTACAGGGAGTGTGAGTTCACCCCTCCACTTT	CASTTYVTGSVSSPLHF
TRBV6-5	TRBD1	TRBJ2-7	-	TGTGCCAGCAGGGGCCTCCGGACAGGGGTGGGGGAGCAGTACTTC	CASRGLRTGVGEQYF
TRBV29-1	-	TRBJ1-1	-	TGCAGCGTTGGGACACTGAACACTGAAGCTTTCTTT	CSVGTLNTEAFF
TRBV10-3	TRBD2	TRBJ2-5	-	TGTGCCATCAGTGAGGCGGTTCTAGCGGACGAGACCCAGTACTTC	CAISEAVLADETQYF
TRBV19	-	TRBJ1-2	-	TGTGCCAGTAGTACTACGGGGATTTATGGCTACACCTTC	CASSTTGIYGYTF
TRBV6-5	-	TRBJ1-1	many	TGTGCCAGCAGTTACATGGGGGGGGCAGACACTGAAGCTTTCTTT	CASSYMGGADTEAFF
TRBV28	-	TRBJ1-1	once	TGTGCCAGCAGTTTTTGGGCAGCTAACACTGAAGCTTTCTTT	CASSFWAANTEAFF
TRBV7-2	TRBD1	TRBJ1-2	-	TGTGCCAGCAGCCTACAGGGGAGCTATGGCTACACCTTC	CASSLQGSYGYTF
TRBV7-8	-	TRBJ1-2	-	TGTGCCAGCAGCTTTGATCGTTTCGCCACCTATGTCTACACCTTC	CASSFDRFATYVYTF
TRBV18	-	TRBJ2-1	-	TGTGCCAGCTCACCCAGGGTCTTAAACTACAATGAGCAGTTCTTC	CASSPRVLNYNEQFF
TRBV28	TRBD1	TRBJ1-5	-	TGTGCCAGCAGTTCAGGGACAGGCTATCAGCCCCAGCATTTT	CASSSGTGYQPQHF
TRBV6-6	-	TRBJ1-5	-	TGTGCCAGCAGCGCTGGACAGACAAGCAATCAGCCCCAGCATTTT	CASSAGQTSNQPQHF
TRBV5-8	TRBD1	TRBJ1-5	-	TGTGCCAGCAGCCCCGGGACAGATAGATGGGGCCTGAGCAATCAGCCCCAGCATTTT	CASSPGTDRWGLSNQPQHF
TRBV6-6	TRBD1	TRBJ1-1	-	TGTGCCAGCAGTCGCGTTGGGACAGGGGTTATGAACACTGAAGCTTTCTTT	CASSRVGTGVMNTEAFF
TRBV30	-	TRBJ2-2	few	TGTGCCTGGAGTGTACGGTGGAACACCGGGGAGCTGTTTTTT	CAWSVRWNTGELFF
TRBV7-2	TRBD2	TRBJ2-5	-	TGTGCCAGCAGCAGGGACAGCGGGGGGGAGACCCAGTACTTC	CASSRDSGGETQYF
TRBV18	-	TRBJ2-2	-	TGTGCCAGCTCACCACAGGCAGGGGCAACGAACACCGGGGAGCTGTTTTTT	CASSPQAGATNTGELFF
TRBV19	-	TRBJ2-2	few	TGTGCCAGTAGTAACAACAGGGTTAGGGCCGGGGAGCTGTTTTTT	CASSNNRVRAGELFF